A single sample is the source of the 25 T cell receptor beta chains below, sequenced in a study of precursors of human CD4 cytotoxic T cells. One entry per CDR3 protein results from TCRdb running MiXCR on the reads. The sample carries 500 or so distinct CDR3 sequences, more than 12% recorded once. Sorted CD4+ central memory, effector memory, IL-7R-high TEMRA and IL-7R-negative TEMRA cells underwent bulk UMI sequencing. The sample taken for sequencing was memory CD4+ T cells from blood (PBMCs). Every receptor here comes from a human donor in good health.

The sample holds a few counts of this clonotype. The genes are TRBV9 and TRBJ2-1, with 7 positions matching TRBD2. J gave up 7 bases and V 3 bases, and 7 bases lay outside the gene matches. CDR3 length: 14 amino acids. Germline-derived CDR1 and CDR2 are SGDLS and YYNGEE. CDR3 amino acids: CASSGGGWGNEQFF. DNA for the CDR3: TGTGCCAGCAGCGGGGGGGGATGGGGAAATGAGCAGTTCTTC.

In this sample, this clonotype is large. The chain uses TRBV29-1 and TRBJ2-3; maybe TRBD2 (5 bases). Germline CDR1 SQVTM, CDR2 ANQGSEA. The CDR3 runs to 13 residues. The ends were cut back, 6 bases at V and 0 bases at J, with 10 bases in the middle. The chain's CDR3 is CSVAGPSTDTQYF. The CDR3 DNA follows: TGCAGCGTCGCGGGCCCTAGCACAGATACGCAGTATTTT.

V usage is TRBV28 and J usage is TRBJ1-5, with 12 bases aligning to TRBD1. After removal of 11 bases from V and 4 bases from J, the junction contained 3 bases not matched to a gene. This CDR3 is built from 13 residues. Germline values: CDR1 MDHEN, CDR2 SYDVKM. The DNA of the CDR3 is TGTGCCGGGACAGGGGGCATGAATCAGCCCCAGCATTTT. Amino acids: CAGTGGMNQPQHF.

Details on this clonotype: This CDR3 fails to terminate in the conserved phenylalanine or tryptophan, so it likely reflects a read error. The CDR3 is CSATKEAGTGAYILAKNIQYC. The CDR3 nucleotides read TGCAGTGCAACAAAAGAAGCCGGGACAGGGGCATACATACTAGCCAAAAACATTCAGTACTGC. This chain connects TRBV20-1 to TRBJ2-4, with 10 bases identical to TRBD1. Trimming removed 6 bases from V and 0 bases from J; junction bases left unmatched: 23. Germline V gene sequence: CDR1 DFQATT, CDR2 SNEGSKA (reference sequence). The CDR3 spans 21 residues.

In its sample, this clonotype was seen a few times. This chain joins TRBV3-1 and TRBJ2-3; 9 nucleotides agree with TRBD2. Germline values: CDR1 LGHDT, CDR2 YNNKEL (reference sequence). The CDR3 loop spans 15 amino acids. The trim removed 4 bases at V and 3 bases at J, leaving 5 bases unmatched. This CDR3 reads CASSPLAGRTDTQYF. The CDR3 DNA reads as TGTGCCAGCAGCCCTCTAGCGGGGCGTACAGATACGCAGTATTTT.

The genes are TRBV5-1 and TRBJ1-2; 9 nucleotides line up with TRBD1. Trimming took 4 bases from V and 4 from J; bases not matched to a gene: 5. The CDR3 is 14 residues long. Germline V CDR1 and CDR2: SGHRS, YFSETQ. CDR3 sequence (DNA): TGCGCCAGCAGCGTCGGACAGGGGCCCTATGGCTACACCTTC. This gives the protein CASSVGQGPYGYTF.

This clonotype has only a few counts. The rearrangement links TRBV7-2 to TRBJ1-4; TRBD1 matches 7 bases. Germline values: CDR1 SGHTA, CDR2 FQGNSA. This CDR3 is 13 amino acids long. The J segment lost 6 bases and the V segment lost 5 bases, leaving 3 bases of the junction unmatched. CDR3: CASSRGPDEKLFF. DNA for the CDR3: TGTGCCAGCAGCAGGGGGCCGGATGAAAAACTGTTTTTT.

The chain employs TRBV20-1 and TRBJ2-1; maybe TRBD1 (5 bases). Deletions cut 1 base from V and 0 bases from J, with 10 bases between. This CDR3 comprises 15 residues. Germline lookup yields CDR1 DFQATT and CDR2 SNEGSKA (reference sequence). The CDR3 here is CSARVQVISYNEQFF. The CDR3 DNA is TGCAGTGCTAGAGTACAGGTAATCTCCTACAATGAGCAGTTCTTC.

This clonotype was observed once. This chain joins TRBV7-9 and TRBJ1-2, with TRBD1 matching 12 bases. The CDR3 consists of 15 residues. The V gene end was trimmed by 5 bases and the J gene end by 4 bases; junction bases not matched to a gene: 5. Germline V gene data show CDR1 as SEHNR and CDR2 as FQNEAQ (reference sequence). CDR3 sequence reads: CASSPWDRGPYGYTF. In DNA, the CDR3 is TGTGCCAGCAGCCCTTGGGACAGGGGGCCCTATGGCTACACCTTC.

The chain combines TRBV4-2 with TRBJ2-3, with D possibly TRBD1 on 5 matching bases. CDR1 is LGHNA, CDR2 YNFKEQ, per germline. This CDR3 is 14 amino acids long. The V end was cut by 0 bases, the J end by 6 bases, with 10 bases between. The CDR3 sequence is CASSQDQGPDTQYF. The CDR3 nucleotides are TGTGCCAGCAGCCAAGATCAGGGCCCCGATACGCAGTATTTT.

This sequence joins TRBV24-1 and TRBJ2-1; 9 bases fit TRBD2. This CDR3 contains 16 residues. The V and J ends lost 1 base and 6 bases, in that order; junction bases with no gene match: 6. Germline V lookup: CDR1 KGHDR, CDR2 SFDVKD. The CDR3 DNA reads TGTGCCACCAGTGATTTAAGGCTAGCGGGAATCAATGAGCAGTTCTTC. Its protein product is CATSDLRLAGINEQFF.

The gene calls are TRBV11-3 and TRBJ2-3; 8 nucleotides align to TRBD1. CDR3 size: 15 residues. Germline trimming cut 5 bases from V and 1 base from J; bases unmatched to any gene: 5. Looked up from germline, CDR1 is SGHNT and CDR2 is YENEEA. As DNA, the CDR3 is TGTGCCAGCAGCGGCAGGGGGCCAGGCACAGATACGCAGTATTTT. Translation: CASSGRGPGTDTQYF. The variable domain in full, completed from reference TRBV11-3 and TRBJ2-3, reads EAGVVQSPRYKIIEKKQPVAFWCNPISGHNTLYWYLQNLGQGPELLIRYENEEAVDDSQLPKDRFSAERLKGVDSTLKIQPAELGDSAVYLCASSGRGPGTDTQYFGPGTRLTVL.

The chain is built from TRBV5-1 and TRBJ1-1; no firm D call. Germline V gene data show CDR1 as SGHRS and CDR2 as YFSETQ. CDR3 size: 14 residues. V dropped 4 bases and J dropped 6 bases, with 16 bases sitting between them. The CDR3: CASSTERARSEAFF. DNA for the CDR3: TGCGCCAGCAGCACAGAGCGGGCTCGTTCTGAAGCTTTCTTT.

This clonotype was seen only a few times. The chain uses TRBV7-3 and TRBJ1-6, with unresolved D. Trimming took 5 bases from V and 9 from J, leaving 17 bases between them. Looked up from germline, CDR1 is SGHTA and CDR2 is FQGTGA. CDR3 length: 15 residues. Here the CDR3 reads CASSAQAGLGSPLHF. The CDR3 DNA is TGTGCCAGCAGCGCCCAGGCGGGCTTGGGTTCACCCCTCCACTTT.

The V gene is TRBV5-1, the J gene TRBJ2-4; TRBD2 matches 8 bases. The CDR3 has 14 amino acids. Germline loops: CDR1 SGHRS, CDR2 YFSETQ. The J segment lost 7 bases and the V segment lost 2 bases, leaving 5 bases of the junction unmatched. The CDR3: CASSLGLAANIQYF. CDR3 nucleotides: TGCGCCAGCAGCTTAGGACTAGCTGCTAACATTCAGTACTTC.

Of note for this clonotype: At one end, the junction sequence differs from germline, possibly due to a read error. This sequence joins TRBV5-1 and TRBJ1-5; D is unresolved. Germline CDR1 is SGHRS and CDR2 is YFSETQ. The CDR3 is 14 residues long. The CDR3 reads CAGSFGIDNQPQHF. In DNA, the CDR3 is TGCGCCGGCAGCTTTGGTATTGACAATCAGCCCCAGCATTTT.

This clonotype has just a few counts. The chain combines TRBV5-6 with TRBJ2-3, with D perhaps matching TRBD2 (7 bases). Germline V gene lookup returns CDR1 SGHDT and CDR2 YYEEEE. The CDR3 length is 15 residues. V lost 2 bases to trimming and J lost 0 bases, with 10 bases between them. The CDR3 here is CASSFGGPSTDTQYF. CDR3 bases: TGTGCCAGCAGCTTCGGGGGGCCGAGCACAGATACGCAGTATTTT.

In this sample, this clonotype turned up a few times. In DNA form, the CDR3 reads TGTGCCAGCAGCTTGGCCGATCAGGACCGTGAAGCTTTCTTT. Its protein is CASSLADQDREAFF. The chain combines TRBV5-6 with TRBJ1-1, with D unclear. Germline V gene sequence: CDR1 SGHDT, CDR2 YYEEEE. Trimming stripped 0 bases from V and 7 bases from J, with 13 bases between. This CDR3 is built from 14 residues.

This clonotype was recorded a few times. The chain employs TRBV7-9 and TRBJ1-5; possibly TRBD1 for D (6 bases). Germline CDR1 and CDR2: SEHNR and FQNEAQ (reference sequence). V dropped 4 bases and J dropped 6 bases, with 16 bases sitting between them. CDR3 size: 15 residues. The CDR3 nucleotides are TGTGCCAGCAGCTCAGGGGAACACTGGGGTCAGCCCCAGCATTTT. Amino acid sequence: CASSSGEHWGQPQHF.

The chain couples TRBV3-1 to TRBJ1-5, with D maybe TRBD1 (5 bases). V lost 4 bases to trimming and J lost 4 bases, with 8 bases between them. The germline V gene has CDR1 LGHDT and CDR2 YNNKEL (reference sequence). The CDR3 is 13 residues long. This CDR3 reads CASSRDLNQPQHF. Here the CDR3 DNA reads TGTGCCAGCAGCCGGGACCTTAATCAGCCCCAGCATTTT.

Judged by abundance, this clonotype is large. The chain carries TRBV12-3 or TRBV12-4 and TRBJ2-7; D is ambiguous. Trimming stripped 5 bases from V and 2 bases from J, with 4 bases between. CDR3 length: 11 residues. CDR3 region: CASSPTYEQYF. CDR3 sequence (DNA): TGTGCCAGCAGTCCTACCTACGAGCAGTACTTC.

There are a few counts of this clonotype. The rearrangement uses TRBV12-3 or TRBV12-4 and TRBJ1-6, with TRBD1 as a possible D gene (5 bases). The CDR3 is made up of 15 amino acids. Trimming shortened V by 3 bases and J by 10 bases, and 16 bases separated the two germline ends. CDR3 region: CASSFHSQGGSPLHF. The CDR3 DNA reads as TGTGCCAGCAGTTTTCATAGTCAGGGAGGCTCACCCCTCCACTTT.

V is TRBV12-3 or TRBV12-4 and J is TRBJ2-7, with D unclear. The CDR3 spans 12 residues. V shed 3 bases and J shed 3 bases, with 6 bases lying between them. CDR3: CASSLNGYEQYF. CDR3 sequence (DNA): TGTGCCAGCAGTTTGAACGGCTACGAGCAGTACTTC.

The chain employs TRBV19 and TRBJ2-3, with TRBD2 identical over 10 bases. V dropped 2 bases and J dropped 6; count of bases not matched to a gene: 8. CDR3 length equals 16 residues. The germline CDR1 and CDR2 sequences are LNHDA and SQIVND (reference sequence). CDR3 amino acids: CASSIRLAGVGDTQYF. As DNA, the CDR3 is TGTGCCAGTAGTATACGGCTAGCGGGAGTAGGGGATACGCAGTATTTT.

This clonotype came up a few times. This chain links TRBV18 with TRBJ1-1; D remains ambiguous. CDR1 and CDR2 (germline): KGHSH, LQKENI. The CDR3 is made up of 14 amino acids. V shed 3 bases and J shed 2 bases, with 10 bases lying between them. CDR3 loop: CASSPRATNTEAFF. CDR3 coding DNA: TGTGCCAGCTCACCCCGGGCCACTAACACTGAAGCTTTCTTT. Full variable domain (missing parts from reference TRBV18 and TRBJ1-1): NAGVMQNPRHLVRRRGQEARLRCSPMKGHSHVYWYRQLPEEGLKFMVYLQKENIIDESGMPKERFSAEFPKEGPSILRIQQVVRGDSAAYFCASSPRATNTEAFFGQGTRLTVV.